These 5 T cell receptor beta chains originate from one sample sequenced in a study of beta chain features in type 1 diabetes. Reverse transcription of all isolated RNA meant that expressed TCRB transcripts were sequenced. Assay: immunoSEQ multiplex PCR; the TCRdb copy retains only in-frame clones and omits some. The data hold 150,000 to 190,000 clones, with 8.5% to 14% observed a single time. Sequencing was carried out using central memory CD4+ T cells from blood. The origin of the receptors is a man aged 18 to 29 in good health.

This clone was counted a few times. This chain joins TRBV28 and TRBJ2-1; a possible D gene is TRBD2 (5 bases). Trimming pared 2 bases from V and 3 bases from J, leaving 11 bases between. Germline V gives CDR1 MDHEN, CDR2 SYDVKM. The CDR3 runs 15 residues. CDR3 nucleotide sequence: TGTGCCAGCAGTTTACCATCCGGGATCTACAATGAGCAGTTCTTC. Its protein is CASSLPSGIYNEQFF.

This clone was found a few times. The V gene is TRBV5-6, the J gene TRBJ1-2; the D is unclear. With 6 bases removed from V and 0 bases from J, the gap between germline ends came to 15 bases. CDR3 length: 15 residues. Looked up from germline, CDR1 is SGHDT and CDR2 is YYEEEE. CDR3 sequence: CASTIRSLANYGYTF. The CDR3 coding sequence is TGTGCCAGCACCATTAGAAGCCTAGCTAACTATGGCTACACCTTC.

This clone has a handful of counts. The chain employs TRBV15 and TRBJ1-5; D is possibly TRBD1 (5 bases). The CDR3 totals 15 residues. Germline assignment: CDR1 LNHNV and CDR2 YYDKDF (reference sequence). Trimming removed 1 base from V and 4 bases from J, with 11 bases in between. The CDR3 region is CATSRGQGWNQPQHF. The CDR3 DNA reads as TGTGCCACCAGCAGAGGGCAGGGATGGAATCAGCCCCAGCATTTT. Complete variable domain (other parts from reference TRBV15 and TRBJ1-5): DAMVIQNPRYQVTQFGKPVTLSCSQTLNHNVMYWYQQKSSQAPKLLFHYYDKDFNNEADTPDNFQSRRPNTSFCFLDIRSPGLGDTAMYLCATSRGQGWNQPQHFGDGTRLSIL.

This clone was found once. The chain employs TRBV7-9 and TRBJ2-7, with D possibly TRBD2 on 6 matching bases. The germline V gene encodes CDR1 SEHNR and CDR2 FQNEAQ (reference sequence). V was shortened by 2 bases and J by 1 base, with 9 bases between the two germline ends. CDR3 size: 14 residues. Here the CDR3 reads CASSLQGGSYEQYF. CDR3 DNA sequence: TGTGCCAGCAGCTTACAGGGAGGATCCTACGAGCAGTACTTC.

The chain uses TRBV30 and TRBJ2-3; 11 bases match TRBD2. This CDR3 is built from 14 residues. V trimming: 2 bases; J trimming: 8 bases; junction bases outside the gene matches: 6. Germline V gene sequence: CDR1 GTSNPN, CDR2 SVGIG (reference sequence). CDR3 loop: CAWSPLLAGGTQYF. The CDR3, as DNA: TGTGCCTGGAGTCCACTCCTAGCGGGGGGTACGCAGTATTTT.